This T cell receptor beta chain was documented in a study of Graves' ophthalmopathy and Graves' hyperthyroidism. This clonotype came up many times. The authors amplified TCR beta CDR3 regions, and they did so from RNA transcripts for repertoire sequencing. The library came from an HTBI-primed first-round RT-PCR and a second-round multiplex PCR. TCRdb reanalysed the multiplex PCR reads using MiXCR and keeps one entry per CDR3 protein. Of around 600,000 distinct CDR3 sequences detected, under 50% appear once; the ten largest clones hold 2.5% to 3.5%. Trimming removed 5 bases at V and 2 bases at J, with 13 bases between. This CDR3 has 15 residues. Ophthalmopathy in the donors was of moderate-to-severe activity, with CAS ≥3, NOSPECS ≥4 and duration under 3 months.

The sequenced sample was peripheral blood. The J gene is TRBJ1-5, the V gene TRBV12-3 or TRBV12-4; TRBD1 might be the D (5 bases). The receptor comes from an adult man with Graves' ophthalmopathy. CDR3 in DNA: TGTGCCAGCAGTCTAACCGGGGGAGGCAATCAGCCCCAGCATTTT. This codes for CASSLTGGGNQPQHF.